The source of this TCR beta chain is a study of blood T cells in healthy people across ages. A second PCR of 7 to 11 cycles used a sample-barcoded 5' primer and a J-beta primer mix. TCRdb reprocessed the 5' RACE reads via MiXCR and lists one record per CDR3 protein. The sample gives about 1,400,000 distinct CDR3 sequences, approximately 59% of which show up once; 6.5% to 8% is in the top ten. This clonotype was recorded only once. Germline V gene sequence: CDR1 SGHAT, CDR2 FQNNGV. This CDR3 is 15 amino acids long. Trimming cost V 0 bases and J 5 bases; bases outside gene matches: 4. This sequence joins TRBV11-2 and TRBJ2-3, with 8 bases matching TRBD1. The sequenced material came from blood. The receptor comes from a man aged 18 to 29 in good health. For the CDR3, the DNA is TGTGCCAGCAGCTTAGACCAGGGGGCGGAAGATACGCAGTATTTT. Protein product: CASSLDQGAEDTQYF.